This T cell receptor (beta chain) emerged from a study of beta chain features in type 1 diabetes (dated 2018 in TCRdb). Broadly, across the study: No differences in mean age, gender distribution, total cell number or subset yield were found between patients and healthy donors. A total of some 100,000,000 sorted cells were examined across all samples, and a strong correlation was observed between cell number per subset and RNA yield. In the study, TCRB repertoires of sorted circulating CD4+ T cell subsets from recently diagnosed type 1 diabetes patients were compared with those of matched healthy donors. Regulatory and stem cell-like memory subsets were isolated from only 8 patients and roughly 8 healthy donors, whereas naive and central memory subsets came from all 28 donors.

The full study reports these points: Type 1 diabetes patients showed a moderate but significant shortening of TCRB CDR3 length in all four CD4+ subsets. Because the HLA sub-analyses included only small numbers of individuals, any influence of HLA type on TCRB rearrangement was left unresolved. Sequencing cDNA rather than genomic DNA could over-represent highly expressing activated cells, although activation and CD3 levels did not differ between groups. At VDJ recombination sites, type 1 diabetes patients had fewer insertions and more deleted nucleotides, which implies abnormalities in thymic rearrangement. The naive, central memory and regulatory TCRB repertoires appeared to resemble one another more closely among patients than among healthy donors. PCR might favor shorter templates, but patient and control samples were amplified and corrected together, so any skew would affect both groups equally.

The germline V gene (reference sequence) provides CDR1 LNHDA and CDR2 SQIVND. V and J are truncated by 3 bases and 7 bases respectively, leaving an intervening sequence of 10 bases. The CDR3 sequence holds 13 residues, the cysteine and phenylalanine included. Only CDR3 DNA is held: 39 bases, read in frame from base 1. This clone has a handful of counts. The antigen it binds to is not known. The record has no base qualities; no much larger clone is one base away. The entire amount of isolated RNA was reverse transcribed using the High Capacity cDNA Reverse Transcription Kit, so the sequenced TCRB transcripts were expressed ones. Deep immunoSEQ sequencing was applied to naive, central memory and regulatory T cell samples, giving an average of about 3.8 million total reads per sample. After sorted cells were lysed in RLT buffer, RNA was extracted with DNase-treated RNeasy Micro or Mini kits, with the choice depending on cell number. Each cell subset was processed separately to prevent cross-contamination, with patient and healthy donor samples processed together. The immunoSEQ multiplex PCR was used to amplify TCRB sequences from cDNA, generating 87-bp fragments that spanned the CDR3 region. The amplicons were sequenced using the Illumina HiSeq platform. The published analysis was carried out like this. PCR bias was corrected computationally using synthetic template baselines, and reads within Hamming distance 2 were collapsed, with unmergeable singletons discarded. Reads were aligned against IMGT so that V, D and J genes, CDR3 length and insertions or deletions at six rearrangement sites could be assigned. Within each subset, clonotype counts were normalized to sorted cell number, and only after that were true diversity and Gini coefficients computed with the tcR R package. The overlap coefficient, calculated on TCRB nucleotide sequences, was used to quantify repertoire sharing. Out-of-frame TCRB sequences from naive cells were analyzed to stand in for the pre-selection repertoire. TCRdb took this table from immuneACCESS and kept in-frame rearrangements with V and J called. Such tables lack part of the clones; where checked against another copy, unresolved V genes explain under half of the gap, and the rest is unexplained. V and J calls and clone size are given by that table; D and trimming were obtained from the DNA. A total of 360,000 or so clones appear in this sample, roughly a fifth of them only once. Around 0.045% of the sample belongs to the ten largest clones.

Each donor gave one peripheral blood draw, averaging approximately 120 mL, which was collected into heparinised tubes. A BD FACSAria II was used to sort naive, central memory, regulatory and stem cell-like memory CD4+ T cells with a panel that included CD45RO, CCR7, CD25, CD127, CD95 and CD27. Purity was above 98% for every sorted population. PBMCs were isolated immediately by Lymphoprep density gradient centrifugation and stained directly without culture. Samples were stained and sorted in pairs, with one healthy donor and one patient per experiment, so that batch effects were minimized. The sequence was obtained from a woman aged 18 to 35 in good health. What was sequenced was naive CD4+ T cells from blood. The sample's cell subset or site, from its label and the paper: true naive CD4+ T cells. The chain employs TRBV19 and TRBJ2-4; the D gene lacks a confident call. The sequenced DNA: TGTGCCAGTAGTATTTGGGCCCGTAACATTCAGTACTTC. Translated, it reads CASSIWARNIQYF.